Below are 21 T cell receptor beta chains sequenced from a single sample in a study of OX40 agonist ivuxolimab in advanced cancers. The repertoire was sequenced with immunoSEQ multiplex PCR; TCRdb's copy has only in-frame clones and lacks some. The table records more than 60,000 clones, around 87% of them present only once. The material was CD4+ or CD8+ T cells sorted from blood, obtained in a trial of the OX40 agonist ivuxolimab. The receptors derive from an adult with an advanced solid tumor such as melanoma, head and neck, liver or kidney cancer.

This clone was detected once. The chain joins TRBV19 to TRBJ2-7; possibly TRBD1 or TRBD2 for D (6 bases each). The germline V and J ends were trimmed by 5 bases and 5 bases, with 10 bases remaining between them. The CDR3 totals 12 residues. The germline gives CDR1 LNHDA, CDR2 SQIVND (reference sequence). CDR3 sequence: CASSAGEDEQYF. The CDR3 DNA reads TGTGCCAGTAGTGCAGGGGAGGACGAGCAGTACTTC.

The table lists this clone with a count of one. The chain has TRBV6-5 and TRBJ2-1; 10 bases line up with TRBD2. V lost 0 bases and J lost 4; bases outside the gene matches: 3. Germline V gene data show CDR1 as MNHEY and CDR2 as SVGAGI. There are 16 residues in the CDR3. The CDR3 region is CASSYSPSGGYNEQFF. CDR3 DNA sequence: TGTGCCAGCAGTTACTCGCCTAGCGGGGGATACAATGAGCAGTTCTTC.

This clone was detected a few times. The chain is built from TRBV27 and TRBJ1-4; 7 bases fit TRBD1. The CDR3 is 14 residues long. Per germline, CDR1 MNHEY and CDR2 SMNVEV (reference sequence). J was trimmed by 7 bases and V by 6 bases; bases with no gene match: 8. This chain's CDR3 is CASRKGGGSEKLFF. The CDR3 region has the DNA TGTGCCAGCAGAAAAGGGGGCGGGAGTGAAAAACTGTTTTTT.

This clone appeared a single time. The CDR3, as DNA: TGTGCCAGCAGCTTAGTACGGGGAATGGAGACCCAGTACTTC. This sequence encodes CASSLVRGMETQYF. The chain joins TRBV13 to TRBJ2-5; TRBD2 is a possible D gene (5 bases). This CDR3 contains 14 residues. Trimming stripped 1 base from V and 5 bases from J, with 11 bases between. The germline V gene has CDR1 PRHDT and CDR2 FYEKMQ (reference sequence).

This chain connects TRBV9 to TRBJ1-4; D not certain. Germline loops: CDR1 SGDLS, CDR2 YYNGEE. The CDR3 runs to 16 residues. V lost 3 bases and J 0 bases, leaving 12 bases between the germline ends. The CDR3 DNA follows: TGTGCCAGCAGCGAGGAGACGGCAGCAACTAATGAAAAACTGTTTTTT. Its protein product is CASSEETAATNEKLFF.

The J gene is TRBJ2-1, the V gene TRBV7-3; 10 bases are a match to TRBD2. Germline V gives CDR1 SGHTA, CDR2 FQGTGA. This CDR3 comprises 16 residues. The J segment lost 7 bases and the V segment lost 4 bases, leaving 10 bases of the junction unmatched. CDR3 nucleotides: TGTGCCAGCAGCTCCATCAGCGGGAGGGCCGGTAATGAGCAGTTCTTC. Its protein is CASSSISGRAGNEQFF.

The chain recombines TRBV5-8 with TRBJ2-1; D gene unclear. V was clipped by 1 base and J by 0 bases, with 11 bases between them. CDR3 size: 16 residues. In germline, CDR1 is SGHTS, CDR2 YDEGEE. CDR3 amino acids: CASSLFAGGSYNEQFF. CDR3 bases: TGTGCCAGCAGCTTGTTCGCAGGCGGCTCCTACAATGAGCAGTTCTTC.

J is TRBJ2-2 and V is TRBV29-1; TRBD1 or TRBD2 may be the D gene (5 bases each). The length of the CDR3 is 14 residues. Germline V gives CDR1 SQVTM, CDR2 ANQGSEA. The V end was cut by 7 bases, the J end by 3 bases, with 15 bases between. CDR3 sequence: CSAHEGSDTGELFF. The CDR3 DNA reads as TGCAGCGCTCACGAGGGGTCAGACACCGGGGAGCTGTTTTTT.

The CDR3 DNA reads TGTGCCAGCAGTGAACTGGGCTACGAGCAGTACTTC. Its protein product is CASSELGYEQYF. The V call is TRBV6-1, the J call TRBJ2-7, with unresolved D. The V gene lost 2 bases and the J gene lost 3 bases, with 5 bases spanning the gap. This CDR3 has 12 residues. The germline CDR1 and CDR2 sequences are MNHNS and SASEGT.

Details on this clone: Other DNA variants within this sample encode the same CDR3. The chain has TRBV6-1 and TRBJ2-7; D gene uncertain. The CDR3 loop spans 10 amino acids. The V gene's germline CDR1 is MNHNS and CDR2 SASEGT. Trimming took 10 bases from V and 2 from J, leaving 6 bases between them. The CDR3 nucleotides are TGTGCCACCTCCCCCTACGAGCAGTACTTC. Protein sequence: CATSPYEQYF.

The chain uses TRBV7-9 and TRBJ2-1, with D perhaps matching TRBD1 or TRBD2 (5 bases each). CDR3 length: 15 residues. V was shortened by 5 bases and J by 8 bases, with 19 bases between the two germline ends. Germline V lookup: CDR1 SEHNR, CDR2 FQNEAQ (reference sequence). The DNA for the CDR3 is TGTGCCAGCAGCGGACTTGGCCCAGGGCTTGATGAGCAGTTCTTC. It encodes CASSGLGPGLDEQFF.

The V gene is TRBV7-2, the J gene TRBJ2-7; a weak D match, TRBD2 (6 bases). The CDR3 loop spans 15 amino acids. V shed 2 bases and J shed 3 bases, with 14 bases lying between them. CDR1 and CDR2 from the germline V gene are SGHTA and FQGNSA. For the CDR3, the DNA is TGTGCCAGCAGCTTATACGGGGGAGGAGGCTACGAGCAGTACTTC. Translated: CASSLYGGGGYEQYF.

This clone appeared a single time. V is TRBV23-1 and J is TRBJ2-2; D remains unclear. TRBV23-1 is an open reading frame whose function is uncertain. Trimming took 6 bases from V and 8 from J, leaving 4 bases between them. The CDR3 is 10 residues long. CDR3 DNA sequence: TGCGCCAGCAGGGTAGGGGAGCTGTTTTTT. Translating gives CASRVGELFF.

The CDR3 protein is CASSAERDRETDTQYF. The CDR3 DNA is TGTGCCAGCAGCGCGGAGCGGGACAGGGAAACAGATACGCAGTATTTT. The chain combines TRBV9 with TRBJ2-3; 9 bases map to TRBD1. This CDR3 comprises 16 residues. From germline, CDR1 is SGDLS and CDR2 YYNGEE. V trimming: 3 bases; J trimming: 3 bases; junction bases outside the gene matches: 8. Variable domain in full (rest from reference TRBV9 and TRBJ2-3): DSGVTQTPKHLITATGQRVTLRCSPRSGDLSVYWYQQSLDQGLQFLIQYYNGEERAKGNILERFSAQQFPDLHSELNLSSLELGDSALYFCASSAERDRETDTQYFGPGTRLTVL.

The chain combines TRBV4-2 with TRBJ1-4; D gene ambiguous. Germline CDR1 reads LGHNA; CDR2 reads YNFKEQ. Trimming removed 4 bases at V and 10 bases at J, with 7 bases between. The CDR3 runs to 11 residues. The CDR3 protein is CASSLEGKLFF. The CDR3 coding sequence is TGTGCCAGCAGCCTCGAGGGAAAACTGTTTTTT.

The rearrangement joins TRBV5-1 to TRBJ2-7; 11 positions match TRBD2. Trimming took 4 bases from V and 7 from J; bases not matched to a gene: 22. Looked up from germline, CDR1 is SGHRS and CDR2 is YFSETQ. This CDR3 contains 19 residues. CDR3 DNA: TGCGCCAGCAGCGGCGTGGGACCTCATAGCGGGAGGGCCGGTTGGGAGCAGTACTTC. Protein sequence: CASSGVGPHSGRAGWEQYF.

The chain is built from TRBV9 and TRBJ2-1; 7 nucleotides agree with TRBD1. The CDR3 totals 16 residues. The germline CDR1 and CDR2 sequences are SGDLS and YYNGEE. Trimming at V came to 3 bases and at J to 4 bases, leaving 10 bases not matched to a gene. The CDR3 spells CASSGGLGGTYNEQFF. The CDR3, as DNA: TGTGCCAGCAGCGGGGGGCTAGGGGGCACTTACAATGAGCAGTTCTTC.

The chain is built from TRBV6-5 and TRBJ2-6; D not resolved. Trimming shortened V by 5 bases and J by 4 bases, and 3 bases separated the two germline ends. This CDR3 comprises 12 residues. Germline assignment: CDR1 MNHEY and CDR2 SVGAGI. This chain's CDR3 is CASSEGANVLTF. CDR3 coding DNA: TGTGCCAGCAGTGAGGGGGCCAACGTCCTGACTTTC.

This clone was seen a single time. This chain links TRBV27 with TRBJ2-7; 7 bases are shared with TRBD1. This CDR3 has 15 residues. V dropped 2 bases and J dropped 3; count of bases not matched to a gene: 7. Germline V CDR1 and CDR2: MNHEY, SMNVEV (reference sequence). The CDR3 bases are TGTGCCAGCAGTTTAGTTGGGACAGCTTTCTACGAGCAGTACTTC. It translates to CASSLVGTAFYEQYF.

The chain couples TRBV6-1 to TRBJ1-2, with D unresolved. Trimming took off 7 bases at V and 4 bases at J, with 10 bases between the two ends. Germline CDR1 MNHNS, CDR2 SASEGT. The CDR3 consists of 12 residues. CDR3 region: CASIEWVYGYTF. The DNA for the CDR3 is TGTGCCAGCATCGAATGGGTCTATGGCTACACCTTC.

This chain links TRBV6-5 with TRBJ2-2; 9 nucleotides align to TRBD1. CDR3 length equals 14 residues. After removal of 6 bases from V and 9 bases from J, the junction contained 8 bases not matched to a gene. Germline values: CDR1 MNHEY, CDR2 SVGAGI. The CDR3 loop reads CASSLGQGGRELFF. The CDR3 coding sequence is TGTGCCAGCAGCCTGGGACAGGGAGGAAGGGAGCTGTTTTTT.